These 7 T cell receptor beta chains were all obtained from the same sample, sequenced in a study of shared clonotypes between healthy human individuals. The repertoire was sequenced with immunoSEQ multiplex PCR; TCRdb's copy has only in-frame clones and lacks some. This table holds about 2.4 million clones, more than 90% found once. Sequences were obtained from naive CD4+ T cells sorted from blood. Subset specified: CD45RA+ positively selected. The receptors stem from a man younger than 35 in good health.

The gene calls are TRBV5-1 and TRBJ2-1, with 7 nucleotides matching TRBD2. The trim removed 1 base at V and 9 bases at J, leaving 10 bases unmatched. The V gene's germline CDR1 is SGHRS and CDR2 YFSETQ. The CDR3 is 15 amino acids. CDR3 loop: CASSLRAGDMVEQFF. The DNA for the CDR3 is TGCGCCAGCAGCTTGCGCGCGGGAGATATGGTTGAGCAGTTCTTC.

The chain is built from TRBV7-3 and TRBJ2-1; 7 bases match TRBD1. Germline values: CDR1 SGHTA, CDR2 FQGTGA. The junction had 4 bases not matched to a gene; V was cut back by 6 bases and J by 5 bases. The CDR3 is made up of 13 amino acids. CDR3: CASSGQVNNEQFF. CDR3 nucleotides: TGTGCCAGCAGTGGACAGGTGAACAATGAGCAGTTCTTC.

V and J are TRBV30 and TRBJ2-7, with 12 bases identical to TRBD1. V gave up 1 base and J gave up 3 bases; unmatched junction bases: 10. CDR3 size: 17 residues. In germline, CDR1 is GTSNPN, CDR2 SVGIG (reference sequence). CDR3 sequence reads: CAWSERGQGAIFYEQYF. DNA of the CDR3: TGTGCCTGGAGTGAAAGGGGACAGGGGGCTATATTCTACGAGCAGTACTTC.

For the CDR3, the DNA is TGTGCCAGCAGCGCACAGTTTCCACCCGGGGAGCTGTTTTTT. Translation: CASSAQFPPGELFF. The chain joins TRBV7-3 to TRBJ2-2; D unclear. This CDR3 has 14 amino acids. The germline V gene has CDR1 SGHTA and CDR2 FQGTGA. V dropped 5 bases and J dropped 6 bases, with 13 bases sitting between them.

Regarding this clone: The same CDR3 can be traced to other DNA sequences in this sample. The chain couples TRBV28 to TRBJ1-5, with 10 bases matching TRBD1. V was clipped by 6 bases and J by 5 bases; unmatched bases: 4. CDR1 is MDHEN and CDR2 is SYDVKM in the germline V gene. The CDR3 sequence is 14 residues long. In nucleotides, the CDR3 is TGTGCCAGCAGCAGTGGACAGGGGGATCAGCCCCAGCATTTT. Translated, it gives CASSSGQGDQPQHF. The variable domain in full, with the rest retrieved from reference TRBV28 and TRBJ1-5, is DVKVTQSSRYLVKRTGEKVFLECVQDMDHENMFWYRQDPGLGLRLIYFSYDVKMKEKGDIPEGYSVSREKKERFSLILESASTNQTSMYLCASSSGQGDQPQHFGDGTRLSIL.

The chain recombines TRBV4-2 with TRBJ1-2; weak D call: TRBD1 (6 bases). V was shortened by 1 base and J by 7 bases, with 10 bases between the two germline ends. The CDR3 consists of 13 residues. Germline V gene lookup returns CDR1 LGHNA and CDR2 YNFKEQ. CDR3 nucleotides: TGTGCCAGCAGCCAAGCACAGGGCCTTGGCTACACCTTC. This codes for CASSQAQGLGYTF.

The chain carries TRBV19 and TRBJ1-5, with D possibly being TRBD1 (5 bases). V was shortened by 6 bases and J by 2 bases, with 17 bases between the two germline ends. The CDR3 covers 16 residues. Germline-derived CDR1 and CDR2 are LNHDA and SQIVND (reference sequence). CDR3 in DNA: TGTGCCAGTAGCGGGCGGGGGATTAAGGGCAATCAGCCCCAGCATTTT. Translating gives CASSGRGIKGNQPQHF.